This T cell receptor (beta chain) was retrieved from a study of T cells in Graves' hyperthyroidism and ophthalmopathy. Germline assignment: CDR1 KGHSH and CDR2 LQKENI. J lost 2 bases, V lost 4 bases, and 13 bases had no gene match. The CDR3 is made up of 18 amino acids. Template material for amplifying TCR beta CDR3 regions consisted of RNA transcripts. TCR CDR3 underwent first-round RT-PCR with the HTBI primer set. TCRdb analysed the multiplex PCR reads with MiXCR anew, one entry per CDR3 protein. Here the sample spans about 600,000 distinct CDR3 sequences, 12% to 15% being singletons. The sequence was collected from a woman under 30 with Graves' ophthalmopathy. What was sequenced was blood. The rearrangement links TRBV18 to TRBJ2-7; TRBD2 agrees at 11 bases. The CDR3 DNA sequence: TGTGCCAGCTCACTTACCGGGACTAGCGGAAAACTCCCCTACGAGCAGTACTTC. Encoded protein: CASSLTGTSGKLPYEQYF.